The 3 T cell receptor delta chains in this list originate from one sample, sequenced in a study of γδ T cells in repeated Plasmodium falciparum infection. TCRdb repeated clone calling on the multiplex PCR reads with CATT. The sample has 45,000 to 60,000 delta-chain clones, approximately 1.8% seen once. Bulk repertoires came from Vgamma9/Vdelta2+ or Vdelta2-negative gammadelta T cells flow-sorted from PBMC. The sequenced sample consisted of gamma-delta T cells from blood. The receptors shown here come from a pool of human donors (malaria-infected and uninfected, not separated).

Note on this clone: A read error is likely here: a far larger clone is one base away. Other nucleotide sequences from this sample produce the same CDR3. This chain links TRDV1 with TRDJ3; maybe TRDD3 (6 bases). Germline matching of the DNA provided the J gene here, since TCRdb leaves it blank. This CDR3 is built from 22 residues. Germline CDR1 and CDR2: TSWWSYY and QGS. Written as DNA, the CDR3 is TGCGCTCTTGGGGAACTAGGGAGGGAGTGGGGGCTTTTCTCCTGGGACACCCGACAGATGTTTTTC. Its protein product is CALGELGREWGLFSWDTRQMFF.

Many counts were recorded for this clone. TCRdb pairs this DNA with a much larger clone's protein that differs at residue 15, likely a read error; the protein shown was translated from the DNA. The J gene went uncalled, whereas the V gene is TRDV2; TRDD3 reflects the table's D call only, with no check against the DNA. Germline V gives CDR1 GEAIGNYY, CDR2 EKD. The CDR3 consists of 18 residues. CDR3: CACDTLSTGEQYTDNLIF. CDR3 in DNA: TGTGCCTGTGACACCCTAAGTACTGGGGAACAGTACACCGATAATCTCATCTTT.

This clone was seen more than once but under ten times. A far larger clone differs by one base, so this is likely a read error. This specimen includes other DNA sequences encoding the same CDR3. The rearrangement links TRDV1 to TRDJ1; possibly TRDD2 or TRDD3 for D (6 bases each). TCRdb gives no J gene; it was assigned here by matching the DNA to germline. The germline gives CDR1 TSWWSYY, CDR2 QGS. The CDR3 extends over 25 amino acids. V was shortened by 5 bases and J by 0 bases, with 43 bases between the two germline ends. The CDR3 DNA reads TGTGCTCTTGGGCGTCGTAGGCCTTTCCTAATGTTGGTTACCGGGGGACCGCTGTACACCGATAAACTCATCTTT. Translated: CALGRRRPFLMLVTGGPLYTDKLIF.